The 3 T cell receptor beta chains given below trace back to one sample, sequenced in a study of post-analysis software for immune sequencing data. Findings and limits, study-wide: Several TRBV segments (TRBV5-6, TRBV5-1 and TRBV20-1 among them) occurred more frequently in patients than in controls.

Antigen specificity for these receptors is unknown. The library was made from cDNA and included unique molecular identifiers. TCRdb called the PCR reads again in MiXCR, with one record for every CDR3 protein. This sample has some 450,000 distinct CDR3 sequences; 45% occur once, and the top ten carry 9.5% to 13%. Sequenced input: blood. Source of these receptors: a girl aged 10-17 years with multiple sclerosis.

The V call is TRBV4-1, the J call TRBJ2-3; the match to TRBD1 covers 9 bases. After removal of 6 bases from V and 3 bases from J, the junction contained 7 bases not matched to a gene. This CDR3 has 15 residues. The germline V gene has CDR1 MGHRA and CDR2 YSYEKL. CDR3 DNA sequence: TGCGCCAGCAGATTCAGACAGGGGGAGACAGATACGCAGTATTTT. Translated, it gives CASRFRQGETDTQYF.

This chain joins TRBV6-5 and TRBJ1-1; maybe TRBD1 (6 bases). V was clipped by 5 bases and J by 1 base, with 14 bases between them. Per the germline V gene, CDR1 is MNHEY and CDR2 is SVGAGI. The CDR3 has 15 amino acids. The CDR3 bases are TGTGCCAGCAGTGCCGGTGGGGGCCAGAACACTGAAGCTTTCTTT. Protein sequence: CASSAGGGQNTEAFF.

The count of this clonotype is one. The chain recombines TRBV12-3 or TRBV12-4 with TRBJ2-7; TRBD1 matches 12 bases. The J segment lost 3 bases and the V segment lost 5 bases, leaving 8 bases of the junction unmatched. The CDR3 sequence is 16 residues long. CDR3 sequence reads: CASSDPGQGADYEQYF. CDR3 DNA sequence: TGTGCCAGCAGTGACCCGGGACAGGGGGCCGACTACGAGCAGTACTTC.